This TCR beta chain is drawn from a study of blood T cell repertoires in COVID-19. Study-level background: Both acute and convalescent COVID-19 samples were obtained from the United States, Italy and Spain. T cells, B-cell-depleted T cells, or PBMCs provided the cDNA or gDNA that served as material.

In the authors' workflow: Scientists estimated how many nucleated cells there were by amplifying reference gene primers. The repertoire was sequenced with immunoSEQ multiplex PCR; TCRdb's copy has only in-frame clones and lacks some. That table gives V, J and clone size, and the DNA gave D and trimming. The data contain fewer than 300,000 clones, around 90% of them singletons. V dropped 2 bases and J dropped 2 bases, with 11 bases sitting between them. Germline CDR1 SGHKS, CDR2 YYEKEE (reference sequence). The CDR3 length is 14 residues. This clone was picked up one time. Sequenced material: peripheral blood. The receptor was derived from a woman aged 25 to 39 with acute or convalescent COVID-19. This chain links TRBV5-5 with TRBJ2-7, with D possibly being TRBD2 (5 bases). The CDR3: CASSLSTGTYEQYF. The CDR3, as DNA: TGTGCCAGCAGCTTATCCACGGGGACCTACGAGCAGTACTTC.